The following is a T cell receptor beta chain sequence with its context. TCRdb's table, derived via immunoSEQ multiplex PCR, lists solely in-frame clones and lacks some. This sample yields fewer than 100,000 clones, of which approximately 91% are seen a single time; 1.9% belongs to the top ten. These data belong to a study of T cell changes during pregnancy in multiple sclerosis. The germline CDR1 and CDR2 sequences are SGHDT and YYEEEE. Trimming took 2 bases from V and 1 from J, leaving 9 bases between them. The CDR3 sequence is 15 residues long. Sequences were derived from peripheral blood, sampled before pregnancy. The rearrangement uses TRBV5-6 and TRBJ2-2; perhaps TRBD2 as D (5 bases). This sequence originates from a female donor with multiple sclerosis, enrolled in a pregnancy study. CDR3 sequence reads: CASSFGKGNTGELFF. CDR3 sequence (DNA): TGTGCCAGCAGCTTCGGGAAGGGGAACACCGGGGAGCTGTTTTTT.